The sequence of this T cell receptor (beta chain) was determined in a study of graft-versus-host responses after intestinal transplantation. On the study more broadly: Grafts that recipients had were multivisceral, liver-intestinal, or isolated intestinal transplants. Study conclusions and caveats: Levels of circulating GvH clones at their peak were associated with early post-transplant HvG declines. Ileal or blood samples showed some GvH clones first, and such clones were also found in recipient marrow.

The CDR3 has 14 residues. The V segment lost 5 bases and the J segment 6 bases; nucleotides outside the gene matches: 7. The germline CDR1 and CDR2 sequences are MNHEY and SMNVEV (reference sequence). Generated by immunoSEQ multiplex PCR, the TCRdb table keeps only in-frame clones and is missing some. The sample records more than 100,000 clones, approximately 95% being singletons. With respect to this clone: Antigen specificity is unknown.

The chain is built from TRBV27 and TRBJ1-2, with TRBD1 matching 9 bases. The specimen was unstimulated CD8+ T cells sorted from spleen or lymph node cells, collected before intestinal transplant. The sequence was collected from a human donor who received an intestinal transplant. The CDR3 DNA reads as TGTGCCAGCAGTCCTGGACAGGGGATTCATGGCTACACCTTC. Encoded protein: CASSPGQGIHGYTF.